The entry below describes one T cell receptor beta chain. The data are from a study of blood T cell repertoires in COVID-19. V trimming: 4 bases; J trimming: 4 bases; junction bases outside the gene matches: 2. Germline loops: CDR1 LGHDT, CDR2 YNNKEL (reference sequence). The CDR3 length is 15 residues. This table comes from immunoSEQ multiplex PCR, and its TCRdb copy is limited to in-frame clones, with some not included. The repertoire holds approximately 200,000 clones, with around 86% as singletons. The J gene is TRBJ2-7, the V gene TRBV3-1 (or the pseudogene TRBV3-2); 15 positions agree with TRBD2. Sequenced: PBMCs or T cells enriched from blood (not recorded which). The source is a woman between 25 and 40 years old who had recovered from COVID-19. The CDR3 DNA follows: TGTGCCAGCAGCCGCGGGACTAGCGGGGGGTACGAGCAGTACTTC. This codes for CASSRGTSGGYEQYF.